This T cell receptor (beta chain) was found in a study of blood T cell repertoires in COVID-19. Per the original data handling: It was from reference gene primer amplification that nucleated cell counts were estimated. Produced via immunoSEQ multiplex PCR; TCRdb's table is partial and in-frame only. That table furnishes V, J and clone size, whereas the DNA furnished D and trimming. The data hold about 110,000 clones, with 84% observed a single time. The sample comprised peripheral blood. This receptor was obtained from a human donor in a cohort sampled during active COVID-19.

The CDR3 loop is CASSSAATQYF. Written as DNA, the CDR3 is TGTGCCAGCAGTTCCGCGGCGACCCAGTACTTC. The J gene is TRBJ2-5, the V gene TRBV6-2 or TRBV6-3; D remains ambiguous. Looked up from germline, CDR1 is MNHEY and CDR2 is SVGEGT. Trimming took 4 bases from V and 7 from J, leaving 7 bases between them. This CDR3 is built from 11 residues.